This T cell receptor (beta chain) was recorded in a study of lymphopenia after photon versus proton radiotherapy. Points from the study as a whole: Larger post-nadir TCR diversity loss correlated inversely with survival in deceased patients. Survival link was tested only in deceased patients; proton benefit remains a possibility. After lymphocyte nadir, photon-treated repertoires showed oligoclonal expansion, especially CD8+ Temra. Relative stability marked proton patients; photon patients lost diversity and naive cells.

Note on this clone: What it binds is unknown.

J was trimmed by 1 base and V by 6 bases; bases with no gene match: 8. This CDR3 region has 16 residues. Per the germline V gene, CDR1 is SNHLY and CDR2 is FYNNEI. TCRdb's copy holds only in-frame clones and misses some; the assay was immunoSEQ multiplex PCR. Of 68,000 or so clones listed, about nine tenths are singletons. The material sequenced was peripheral blood, taken from a patient treated with photon-based radiotherapy. The clonotype originates from a woman in her 70s with pancreatic cancer. The chain has TRBV2 and TRBJ1-5, with TRBD1 identical over 8 bases. The CDR3 sequence is CASRGQAASSNQPQHF. CDR3 DNA: TGTGCCAGCAGGGGACAGGCCGCTTCAAGCAATCAGCCCCAGCATTTT.